This entry is about one T cell receptor beta chain. Germline assignment: CDR1 LGHNA and CDR2 YSLEER. With 0 bases removed from V and 8 bases from J, the gap between germline ends came to 14 bases. This CDR3 spans 16 amino acids. Clones were sequenced by immunoSEQ multiplex PCR, and TCRdb holds only the in-frame ones, with some missing. The data contain 30,000 to 35,000 clones, around nine tenths of them singletons. The sample is drawn from a study of neoadjuvant anti-PD-1 for oral cavity cancer. Overall study context: Around day 43, patients without progression received a fourth nivolumab dose before surgery.

The receptor was isolated from a person aged 35-79 years with oral cavity squamous cell carcinoma. This sequence joins TRBV4-3 and TRBJ1-6; D call uncertain. The sample in question was PBMCs, obtained before nivolumab (anti-PD-1) treatment. The CDR3 nucleotides are TGCGCCAGCAGCCAAGAGCTGACGACCGGGGATTCACCCCTCCACTTT. Protein product: CASSQELTTGDSPLHF.